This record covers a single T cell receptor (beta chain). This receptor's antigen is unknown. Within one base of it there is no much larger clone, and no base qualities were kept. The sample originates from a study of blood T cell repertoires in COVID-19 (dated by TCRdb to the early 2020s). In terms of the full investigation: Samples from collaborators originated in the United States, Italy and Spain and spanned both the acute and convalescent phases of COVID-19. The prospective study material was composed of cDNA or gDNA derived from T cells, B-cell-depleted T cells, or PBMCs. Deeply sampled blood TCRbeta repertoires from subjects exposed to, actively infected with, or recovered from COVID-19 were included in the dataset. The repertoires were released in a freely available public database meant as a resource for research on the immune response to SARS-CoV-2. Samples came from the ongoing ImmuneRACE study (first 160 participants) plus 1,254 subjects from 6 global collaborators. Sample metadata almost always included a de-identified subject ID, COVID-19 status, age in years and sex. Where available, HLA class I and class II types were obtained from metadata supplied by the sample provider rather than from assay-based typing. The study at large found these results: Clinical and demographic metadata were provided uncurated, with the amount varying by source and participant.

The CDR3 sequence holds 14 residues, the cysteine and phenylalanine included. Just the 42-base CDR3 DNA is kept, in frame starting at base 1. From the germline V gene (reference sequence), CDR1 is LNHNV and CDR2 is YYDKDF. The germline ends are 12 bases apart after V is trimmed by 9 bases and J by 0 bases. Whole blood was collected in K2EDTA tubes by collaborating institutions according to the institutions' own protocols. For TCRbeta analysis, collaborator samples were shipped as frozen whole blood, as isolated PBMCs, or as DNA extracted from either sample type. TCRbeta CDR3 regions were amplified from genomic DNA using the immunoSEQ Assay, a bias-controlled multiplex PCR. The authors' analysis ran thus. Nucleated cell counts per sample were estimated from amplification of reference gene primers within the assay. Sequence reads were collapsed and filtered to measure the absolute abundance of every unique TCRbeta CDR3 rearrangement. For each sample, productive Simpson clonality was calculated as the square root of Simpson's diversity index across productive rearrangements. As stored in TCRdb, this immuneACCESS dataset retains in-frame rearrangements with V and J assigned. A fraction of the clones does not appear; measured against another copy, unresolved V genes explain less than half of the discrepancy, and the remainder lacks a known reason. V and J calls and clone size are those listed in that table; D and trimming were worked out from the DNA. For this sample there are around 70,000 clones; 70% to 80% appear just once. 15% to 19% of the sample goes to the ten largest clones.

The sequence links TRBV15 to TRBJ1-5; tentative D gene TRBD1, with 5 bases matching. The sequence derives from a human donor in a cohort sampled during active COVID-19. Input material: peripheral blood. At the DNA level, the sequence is TGTGCCACAGGTTCAGGGTATAGCAATCAGCCCCAGCATTTT. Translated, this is CATGSGYSNQPQHF.